Only a few counts were recorded for the clone carrying this T cell receptor (beta chain). Its target is unknown. This record belongs to a study of post-analysis software for immune sequencing data. The library was made from cDNA and included unique molecular identifiers. TCRdb reanalysed the PCR reads using MiXCR and keeps one entry per CDR3 protein. The profile shows around 700,000 distinct CDR3 sequences, over 45% of them singletons. Study findings and constraints: TRBV segments more frequent in patients than in controls numbered roughly 5 and included TRBV5-6, TRBV5-1 and TRBV20-1.

Germline values: CDR1 MNHEY, CDR2 SMNVEV (reference sequence). The V gene lost 6 bases and the J gene lost 5 bases, with 13 bases spanning the gap. CDR3 length: 13 residues. Material for sequencing was blood. The receptor comes from a girl aged 2 to 10 with multiple sclerosis. The chain is built from TRBV27 and TRBJ1-1; no reliable D call. CDR3 amino acids: CASRVERRTEAFF. The CDR3 DNA is TGTGCCAGCAGAGTCGAGCGTAGGACTGAAGCTTTCTTT.